Presented here are 19 T cell receptor beta chains from one specimen sequenced in a study of T cell changes during pregnancy in multiple sclerosis. Using immunoSEQ multiplex PCR, the repertoire was profiled, and TCRdb retains in-frame clones only, with some absent. The repertoire holds about 92,000 clones, with around 92% as singletons. The input for sequencing was peripheral blood, taken in the first trimester of pregnancy. All receptors derive from a female donor with multiple sclerosis, enrolled in a pregnancy study.

This clone occurred once. The J gene is TRBJ2-1, the V gene TRBV4-1; tentative D call: TRBD1 (6 bases). Germline loops: CDR1 MGHRA, CDR2 YSYEKL. There are 18 residues in the CDR3. Trimming pared 1 base from V and 5 bases from J, leaving 21 bases between. CDR3 DNA: TGCGCCAGCAGCCAAGGGCTCATAACAGGGTACGAGGACAATGAGCAGTTCTTC. It encodes CASSQGLITGYEDNEQFF.

This clone is a singleton in its sample. The V and J genes are TRBV11-2 and TRBJ1-2; 10 bases map to TRBD1. Germline values: CDR1 SGHAT, CDR2 FQNNGV. CDR3 length: 15 residues. V lost 6 bases to trimming and J lost 8 bases; unmatched junction nucleotides: 12. CDR3 loop: CASSLPTGTGDGYTF. In DNA, the CDR3 is TGTGCCAGCAGTCTTCCTACCGGGACAGGGGACGGCTACACCTTC.

The chain links TRBV4-3 to TRBJ2-3; 11 bases fit TRBD2. The CDR3 has 15 residues. V shed 0 bases, J shed 8 bases, and the junction held 4 bases outside the gene matches. Germline CDR1 and CDR2: LGHNA and YSLEER. Here the CDR3 DNA reads TGCGCCAGCAGCCAAGAACATAGCGGGAGGGTTACGCAGTATTTT. Its translation: CASSQEHSGRVTQYF.

This chain connects TRBV29-1 to TRBJ2-5, with D perhaps TRBD1 (6 bases). The CDR3 extends over 13 amino acids. Trimming left V 7 bases short and J 2 bases short, with 14 bases between. The germline gives CDR1 SQVTM, CDR2 ANQGSEA. The CDR3 loop reads CSAGITGQETQYF. CDR3 nucleotides: TGCAGCGCCGGTATAACAGGGCAAGAGACCCAGTACTTC.

This clone was seen once. V is TRBV6-5 and J is TRBJ1-4; possible D gene TRBD1, 5 bases. V was cut by 8 bases and J by 8 bases, with 18 bases left in between. There are 14 residues in the CDR3. Germline values: CDR1 MNHEY, CDR2 SVGAGI. CDR3 residues: CASANRRRTEKLFF. The CDR3 DNA follows: TGTGCCAGCGCCAACAGGCGACGAACGGAAAAACTGTTTTTT.

The chain uses TRBV19 and TRBJ1-5; tentative D call: TRBD1 (5 bases). From germline, CDR1 is LNHDA and CDR2 SQIVND (reference sequence). V was cut by 7 bases and J by 4 bases, with 17 bases left in between. The CDR3 extends over 15 amino acids. CDR3 amino acids: CASTAEDSRNQPQHF. In DNA form, the CDR3 reads TGTGCCAGTACCGCCGAAGACAGTAGGAATCAGCCCCAGCATTTT.

J is TRBJ2-5 and V is TRBV6-4, with a possible D match to TRBD1 (5 bases). Trimming took 8 bases from V and 7 from J, leaving 11 bases between them. CDR1 and CDR2 (germline): MRHNA, SNTAGT. The CDR3 covers 11 residues. CDR3: CASPRRGTQYF. The CDR3 nucleotides are TGTGCCAGCCCGCGTAGGGGGACCCAGTACTTC.

This chain uses TRBV6-6 with TRBJ1-5; no reliable D call. CDR3 length: 11 residues. Looked up from germline, CDR1 is MNHNY and CDR2 is SVGAGI (reference sequence). Trimming cost V 6 bases and J 4 bases, with 4 bases left between them. The CDR3: CASRANQPQHF. The CDR3 nucleotides read TGTGCCAGCAGGGCAAATCAGCCCCAGCATTTT.

This clone showed up just once. Other DNA sequences in the same sample also yield this CDR3. The chain combines TRBV2 with TRBJ2-7, with 10 positions matching TRBD2. The V and J ends lost 3 bases and 3 bases, in that order; junction bases with no gene match: 5. Germline V gene sequence: CDR1 SNHLY, CDR2 FYNNEI. There are 15 residues in the CDR3. DNA for the CDR3: TGTGCCAGCAGTGAGGGGCTAGCGGGAGTCTACGAGCAGTACTTC. It yields the protein CASSEGLAGVYEQYF.

Of note for this clone: One end of the junction fails to match germline, which may point to a read error. The chain has TRBV7-7 and TRBJ2-7, with a possible D match to TRBD2 (5 bases). CDR1 is SSHAT and CDR2 is FNYEAQ in the germline V gene (reference sequence). The CDR3 has 13 residues. The CDR3 region is CASSLSRGGEQYF. CDR3 DNA: TGTGCTAGCAGCTTAAGTCGGGGTGGCGAGCAGTACTTC.

Concerning this clone itself: The germline gene is not matched at one end of the junction; a read error may be the cause. The chain employs TRBV7-7 and TRBJ2-2; D is perhaps TRBD1 (5 bases). The CDR3 spans 12 residues. Germline assignment: CDR1 SSHAT and CDR2 FNYEAQ (reference sequence). CDR3 bases: TGTGCTAGCAGCTCAGGGTTCGGGGAGCTGTTTTTT. Translated, it gives CASSSGFGELFF.

V usage is TRBV5-1 and J usage is TRBJ2-1; 7 bases are shared with TRBD1. This CDR3 comprises 16 residues. In germline, CDR1 is SGHRS, CDR2 YFSETQ. V shed 0 bases, J shed 0 bases, and the junction held 3 bases outside the gene matches. The CDR3 sequence is CASSLEGQSSYNEQFF. As DNA, the CDR3 is TGCGCCAGCAGCTTGGAGGGACAGAGCTCCTACAATGAGCAGTTCTTC.

The CDR3 protein is CASRRGQSLSYEQYF. DNA for the CDR3: TGTGCCAGTCGCCGTGGACAGTCCCTGTCCTACGAGCAGTACTTC. V gene TRBV19 combines with J gene TRBJ2-7, with D maybe TRBD1 (6 bases). Looked up from germline, CDR1 is LNHDA and CDR2 is SQIVND (reference sequence). This CDR3 is built from 15 residues. The V gene lost 8 bases and the J gene lost 1 base, with 18 bases spanning the gap.

The chain employs TRBV9 and TRBJ2-1; 9 positions agree with TRBD2. Trimming cost V 0 bases and J 7 bases; bases outside gene matches: 8. Germline CDR1 reads SGDLS; CDR2 reads YYNGEE. The CDR3 sequence is 16 residues long. CDR3 DNA sequence: TGTGCCAGCAGCGTAGGGGCCAGCGGGAGGACTAATGAGCAGTTCTTC. This codes for CASSVGASGRTNEQFF.

The gene calls are TRBV2 and TRBJ2-1; 9 bases agree with TRBD2. This CDR3 has 14 residues. CDR1 SNHLY and CDR2 FYNNEI come from the germline V gene. V was pared by 5 bases and J by 7 bases, with 6 bases of the junction left unmatched. This CDR3 reads CASSPGTSMNEQFF. CDR3 in DNA: TGTGCCAGCAGTCCCGGGACTAGCATGAATGAGCAGTTCTTC.

As DNA, the CDR3 is TGCGCCAGCAGCCCGACAGGGGCGGACAATGAGCAGTTCTTC. Protein sequence: CASSPTGADNEQFF. The gene calls are TRBV5-1 and TRBJ2-1, with 8 positions matching TRBD1. V trimming: 4 bases; J trimming: 5 bases; junction bases outside the gene matches: 5. The CDR3 extends over 14 amino acids. The V gene's germline CDR1 is SGHRS and CDR2 YFSETQ. The whole variable domain, filled in from reference TRBV5-1 and TRBJ2-1, reads KAGVTQTPRYLIKTRGQQVTLSCSPISGHRSVSWYQQTPGQGLQFLFEYFSETQRNKGNFPGRFSGRQFSNSRSEMNVSTLELGDSALYLCASSPTGADNEQFFGPGTRLTVL.

The J gene is TRBJ2-1, the V gene TRBV2; 7 bases fit TRBD2. CDR3 length: 13 residues. V dropped 2 bases and J dropped 10; count of bases not matched to a gene: 5. CDR1 is SNHLY, CDR2 FYNNEI, per germline. The CDR3 reads CASSENAGDEQFF. The CDR3 DNA reads TGTGCCAGCAGTGAAAATGCGGGGGACGAGCAGTTCTTC.

The V call is TRBV5-1, the J call TRBJ1-3; D remains ambiguous. This CDR3 has 18 amino acids. V was shortened by 6 bases and J by 0 bases, with 22 bases between the two germline ends. Germline V gene data show CDR1 as SGHRS and CDR2 as YFSETQ. The CDR3 reads CASTLSPVEQASGNTIYF. The DNA of the CDR3 is TGCGCCAGCACCCTGTCCCCAGTTGAGCAGGCCTCTGGAAACACCATATATTTT.

In nucleotides, the CDR3 is TGTGCCAGCAGCTTAGCCCAACAGGGCATACAGTACAATGAGCAGTTCTTC. As protein: CASSLAQQGIQYNEQFF. V usage is TRBV7-2 and J usage is TRBJ2-1, with D possibly being TRBD1 (6 bases). V lost 0 bases and J 4 bases, leaving 16 bases between the germline ends. The CDR3 runs to 17 residues. The germline CDR1 and CDR2 sequences are SGHTA and FQGNSA.